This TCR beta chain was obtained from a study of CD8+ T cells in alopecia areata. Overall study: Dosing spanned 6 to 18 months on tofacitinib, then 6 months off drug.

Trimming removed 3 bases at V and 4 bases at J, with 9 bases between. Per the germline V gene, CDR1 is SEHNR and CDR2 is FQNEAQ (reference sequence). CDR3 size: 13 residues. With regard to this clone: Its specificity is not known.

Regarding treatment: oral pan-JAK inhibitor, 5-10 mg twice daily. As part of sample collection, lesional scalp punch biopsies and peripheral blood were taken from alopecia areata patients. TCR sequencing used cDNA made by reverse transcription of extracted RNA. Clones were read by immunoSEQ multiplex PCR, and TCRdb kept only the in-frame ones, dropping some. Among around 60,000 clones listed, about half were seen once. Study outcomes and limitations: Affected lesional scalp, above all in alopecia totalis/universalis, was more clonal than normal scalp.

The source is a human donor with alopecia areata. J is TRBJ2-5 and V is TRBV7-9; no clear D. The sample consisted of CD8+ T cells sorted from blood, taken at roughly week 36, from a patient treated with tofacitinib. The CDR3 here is CASSFRVGETQYF. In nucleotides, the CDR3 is TGTGCCAGCAGCTTTAGGGTTGGAGAGACCCAGTACTTC.